This T cell receptor (beta chain) was recovered during a study of T-cell memory formation after mild COVID-19. Study-wide points: There were some responding clones in pre-infection memory, which suggested that cross-reactive memory had joined.

A 5'RACE reaction primed in the constant segment made cDNA libraries of TCR alpha and TCR beta, and these carried sample barcodes and UMIs. MiXCR, run by TCRdb on the 5' RACE reads, gives a single entry per CDR3 protein. The sample lists approximately 290,000 distinct CDR3 sequences, less than 20% occurring once. As to this clonotype: Its antigen is not identified.

The sample was PBMCs or a T cell subset sorted from them (not recorded which). The origin of this receptor is a man between 18 and 35 years old who had mild COVID-19 (a few samples of this study predate the infection). Cell type and time point are not known.

CDR3 region: CATSEANIQYF. The CDR3 nucleotides are TGTGCCACCAGTGAGGCCAACATTCAGTACTTC. The chain couples TRBV24-1 to TRBJ2-4; D remains ambiguous. The length of the CDR3 is 11 residues. Trimming stripped 4 bases from V and 7 bases from J, with 4 bases between. CDR1 is KGHDR, CDR2 SFDVKD, per germline.